The 25 T cell receptor beta chains given below trace back to one sample, sequenced in a study of T cell responses to AZD1222 COVID-19 vaccine. Clones were sequenced by immunoSEQ multiplex PCR, and TCRdb holds only the in-frame ones, with some missing. The repertoire has some 130,000 clones, 93% of them found once; the top ten carry around 5.4%. The sample was peripheral blood, taken on day 0 of AZD1222 vaccination. These receptors all stem from an adult in good health.

The chain uses TRBV7-3 and TRBJ1-2; 9 bases fit TRBD1. From germline, CDR1 is SGHTA and CDR2 FQGTGA. This CDR3 has 13 residues. The V segment lost 5 bases and the J segment 9 bases; nucleotides outside the gene matches: 7. The CDR3 nucleotides read TGTGCCAGCAGCCGTCCCGGGACAGGGAGCTACACCTTC. It codes for CASSRPGTGSYTF. The full variable domain, with the rest looked up from reference TRBV7-3 and TRBJ1-2, is GAGVSQTPSNKVTEKGKYVELRCDPISGHTALYWYRQSLGQGPEFLIYFQGTGAADDSGLPNDRFFAVRPEGSVSTLKIQRTERGDSAVYLCASSRPGTGSYTFGSGTRLTVV.

The chain is built from TRBV30 and TRBJ2-2; D is perhaps TRBD2 (7 bases). Germline CDR1 is GTSNPN and CDR2 is SVGIG (reference sequence). The V and J ends lost 2 bases and 0 bases respectively, with 25 bases between them. This CDR3 contains 20 residues. The DNA of the CDR3 is TGTGCCTGGAGTCCCGATGGGGGGGGCCCTTTTCCCCCGAACACCGGGGAGCTGTTTTTT. It translates to CAWSPDGGGPFPPNTGELFF.

The rearrangement uses TRBV2 and TRBJ2-2; 11 positions agree with TRBD2. V gave up 6 bases and J gave up 6 bases; unmatched junction bases: 3. CDR3 length: 14 amino acids. Germline loops: CDR1 SNHLY, CDR2 FYNNEI. CDR3 protein: CASRTSGNAGELFF. CDR3 coding DNA: TGTGCCAGCAGGACTAGCGGGAATGCCGGGGAGCTGTTTTTT.

The CDR3 DNA follows: TGTGCCAGCAGACCTAGCGGGATTGAGCAGTTCTTC. Translation gives CASRPSGIEQFF. The rearrangement uses TRBV7-2 and TRBJ2-1, with 9 positions matching TRBD2. Losses at the gene ends were 6 bases for V and 9 bases for J; bases not matched to a gene: 3. Germline V lookup: CDR1 SGHTA, CDR2 FQGNSA. This CDR3 comprises 12 residues.

The chain couples TRBV11-2 to TRBJ2-1; D may correspond to TRBD1 or TRBD2 (5 bases each). The CDR3 has 18 amino acids. Between the trimmed V and J ends, which lost 5 bases and 0 bases, there was a span of 20 bases. CDR1 is SGHAT and CDR2 is FQNNGV in the germline V gene. The DNA for the CDR3 is TGTGCCAGCAGCCCACTCCAGGGTAGTGGGAGCTCCTACAATGAGCAGTTCTTC. Translation gives CASSPLQGSGSSYNEQFF.

This sequence joins TRBV6-2 or TRBV6-3 and TRBJ2-2; 16 bases agree with TRBD2. The CDR3 runs to 17 residues. Germline CDR1 and CDR2: MNHEY and SVGEGT. J lost 6 bases, V lost 2 bases, and 3 bases had no gene match. For the CDR3, the DNA is TGTGCCAGCAGTTACGGGACTAGCGGGAGGGGCCCCGGGGAGCTGTTTTTT. It translates to CASSYGTSGRGPGELFF.

This sequence joins TRBV29-1 and TRBJ2-7; TRBD1 might be the D (5 bases). Germline V gene sequence: CDR1 SQVTM, CDR2 ANQGSEA. The CDR3 is 13 amino acids. V was cut by 4 bases and J by 2 bases, with 12 bases left in between. The CDR3 DNA is TGCAGCGTTGGGGGCAGGCCTACCTACGAGCAGTACTTC. Translated: CSVGGRPTYEQYF.

The chain couples TRBV6-2 or TRBV6-3 to TRBJ1-4, with TRBD1 as a possible D gene (5 bases). The CDR3 has 16 amino acids. V was trimmed by 2 bases and J by 8 bases, leaving 18 bases between them. The germline V gene has CDR1 MNHEY and CDR2 SVGEGT. The CDR3 spells CASSYGIGGGEEKLFF. The CDR3, as DNA: TGTGCCAGCAGTTACGGGATCGGGGGAGGAGAAGAAAAACTGTTTTTT.

The V and J genes are TRBV6-2 or TRBV6-3 and TRBJ2-3; 10 bases agree with TRBD2. This CDR3 is 19 amino acids long. The V segment lost 2 bases and the J segment 6 bases; nucleotides outside the gene matches: 17. CDR1 and CDR2 from the germline V gene are MNHEY and SVGEGT. The CDR3 coding sequence is TGTGCCAGCAGTTACGACAGTAGGAACAGCGGGAGGGCGGGGGATACGCAGTATTTT. It codes for CASSYDSRNSGRAGDTQYF.

The chain carries TRBV2 and TRBJ1-1, with TRBD1 identical over 8 bases. The CDR3 runs to 14 residues. The trim removed 6 bases at V and 3 bases at J, leaving 6 bases unmatched. Germline V gene data show CDR1 as SNHLY and CDR2 as FYNNEI. In nucleotides, the CDR3 is TGTGCCAGCAGCGCAACAGGGGGGGACACTGAAGCTTTCTTT. Its protein is CASSATGGDTEAFF.

A single count supports this clone. The chain couples TRBV2 to TRBJ2-3; D call uncertain. Germline assignment: CDR1 SNHLY and CDR2 FYNNEI. The CDR3 extends over 13 amino acids. V lost 4 bases, J lost 1 base, and 6 bases lay in between. The CDR3 bases are TGTGCCAGCAGTGGGTCCGGCACAGATACGCAGTATTTT. It is translated as CASSGSGTDTQYF.

The chain couples TRBV25-1 to TRBJ1-1; possible D gene TRBD1, 6 bases. The V end was cut by 5 bases, the J end by 1 base, with 14 bases between. Per germline, CDR1 MGHDK and CDR2 SYGVNS. The CDR3 sequence is 15 residues long. The CDR3 region is CASSRQGWGNTEAFF. CDR3 coding DNA: TGTGCCAGCAGTCGCCAGGGGTGGGGGAACACTGAAGCTTTCTTT.

This clone was recorded once. This specimen includes other DNA sequences encoding the same CDR3. The chain carries TRBV6-5 and TRBJ2-1; 10 bases map to TRBD2. This CDR3 comprises 14 residues. CDR1 MNHEY and CDR2 SVGAGI come from the germline V gene. After removal of 3 bases from V and 4 bases from J, the junction contained 0 bases not matched to a gene. The CDR3 DNA follows: TGTGCCAGCAGTTATAGCGGGGGGTACAATGAGCAGTTCTTC. Translating it yields CASSYSGGYNEQFF.

Of note for this clone: The junction and the germline gene differ at one end; a read error may be behind it. The rearrangement joins TRBV30 to TRBJ1-2; D perhaps matches TRBD1 (6 bases). CDR3 length: 11 amino acids. Germline-derived CDR1 and CDR2 are GTSNPN and SVGIG (reference sequence). Here the CDR3 reads CARRGSYGYTF. The CDR3 DNA follows: TGTGCCCGGAGGGGGAGCTATGGCTACACCTTC.

This chain connects TRBV19 to TRBJ1-6; 7 nucleotides match TRBD1. Germline CDR1 LNHDA, CDR2 SQIVND (reference sequence). The CDR3 runs 17 residues. V lost 0 bases to trimming and J lost 9 bases; unmatched junction nucleotides: 11. CDR3 sequence (DNA): TGTGCCAGTAGTATAGAAGGGCGACAGGGAAGGAGTTCACCCCTCCACTTT. Its protein product is CASSIEGRQGRSSPLHF. The full variable domain, with the rest looked up from reference TRBV19 and TRBJ1-6, is DGGITQSPKYLFRKEGQNVTLSCEQNLNHDAMYWYRQDPGQGLRLIYYSQIVNDFQKGDIAEGYSVSREKKESFPLTVTSAQKNPTAFYLCASSIEGRQGRSSPLHFGNGTRLTVT.

The chain is built from TRBV12-3 or TRBV12-4 and TRBJ2-4; TRBD2 is a possible D gene (5 bases). CDR3 length: 12 residues. V was clipped by 6 bases and J by 10 bases, with 13 bases between them. Written as DNA, the CDR3 is TGTGCCAGCAGCCCGACGGGAAGAATTCAGTACTTC. Protein: CASSPTGRIQYF.

The chain is built from TRBV6-1 and TRBJ1-2, with D hard to call. Trimming took 1 base from V and 8 from J, leaving 11 bases between them. Germline-derived CDR1 and CDR2 are MNHNS and SASEGT. This CDR3 contains 13 residues. As DNA, the CDR3 is TGTGCCAGCAGTGAAGGGGTGGCCCAAGGCTACACCTTC. Translating gives CASSEGVAQGYTF.

This clone has only one observation. This chain links TRBV27 with TRBJ2-7, with 8 bases aligning to TRBD2. This CDR3 comprises 14 residues. Germline V gene lookup returns CDR1 MNHEY and CDR2 SMNVEV (reference sequence). Unmatched junction bases numbered 6, after V lost 5 bases and J lost 3 bases. CDR3 protein: CASSPRGTSYEQYF. The DNA for the CDR3 is TGTGCCAGCAGTCCGCGAGGGACTAGCTACGAGCAGTACTTC.

The chain joins TRBV28 to TRBJ1-2; possibly TRBD1 for D (5 bases). Germline loops: CDR1 MDHEN, CDR2 SYDVKM. V was pared by 1 base and J by 4 bases, with 7 bases between. This CDR3 spans 13 amino acids. The CDR3 DNA reads TGTGCCAGCAGTTTATTAAGGGGCTATGGCTACACCTTC. This encodes CASSLLRGYGYTF.

This chain links TRBV29-1 with TRBJ2-1; D is perhaps TRBD1 or TRBD2 (5 bases each). V shed 4 bases and J shed 0 bases, with 7 bases lying between them. Germline values: CDR1 SQVTM, CDR2 ANQGSEA. This CDR3 is 13 amino acids long. For the CDR3, the DNA is TGCAGCGTTGGAGGGACCTCCTACAATGAGCAGTTCTTC. Translated: CSVGGTSYNEQFF.

Regarding this clone: A junction boundary mismatches the germline segment, possibly from a read error. The V gene is TRBV5-1, the J gene TRBJ1-1; D might be TRBD1 (5 bases). Germline V lookup: CDR1 SGHRS, CDR2 YFSETQ. The CDR3 is made up of 13 amino acids. The CDR3 coding sequence is TGCGCCAGCAGCTCCCGCACGGACACCGAAGCTTTCTTT. Translated, it gives CASSSRTDTEAFF.

The chain joins TRBV5-1 to TRBJ2-1; the D gene could be TRBD1 or TRBD2 (6 bases each). There are 14 residues in the CDR3. Germline CDR1 reads SGHRS; CDR2 reads YFSETQ. V lost 4 bases and J 6 bases, leaving 14 bases between the germline ends. The CDR3 DNA reads as TGCGCCAGCAGCCCCGGGGGCGGTTTCAATGAGCAGTTCTTC. Translated, it gives CASSPGGGFNEQFF. Filled out from reference TRBV5-1 and TRBJ2-1, the complete variable domain reads KAGVTQTPRYLIKTRGQQVTLSCSPISGHRSVSWYQQTPGQGLQFLFEYFSETQRNKGNFPGRFSGRQFSNSRSEMNVSTLELGDSALYLCASSPGGGFNEQFFGPGTRLTVL.

The V call is TRBV11-2, the J call TRBJ2-3, with a weak D call TRBD2 (6 bases). Germline CDR1 is SGHAT and CDR2 is FQNNGV. The CDR3 spans 18 residues. The V gene lost 3 bases and the J gene lost 2 bases, with 21 bases spanning the gap. The CDR3 DNA reads as TGTGCCAGCAGCTTCTCGTCGGGGGACTCTGCCCACACAGATACGCAGTATTTT. It specifies CASSFSSGDSAHTDTQYF.

The genes are TRBV28 and TRBJ1-5; D uncertain. Germline-derived CDR1 and CDR2 are MDHEN and SYDVKM. The CDR3 spans 16 residues. The V gene lost 2 bases and the J gene lost 7 bases, with 18 bases spanning the gap. CDR3 coding DNA: TGTGCCAGCAGTTTACAGTTTAGCGGGTCCAAACAGCCCCAGCATTTT. Its translation is CASSLQFSGSKQPQHF. Based on the CDR3 plus reference TRBV28 and TRBJ1-5, the full variable domain is DVKVTQSSRYLVKRTGEKVFLECVQDMDHENMFWYRQDPGLGLRLIYFSYDVKMKEKGDIPEGYSVSREKKERFSLILESASTNQTSMYLCASSLQFSGSKQPQHFGDGTRLSIL.

V and J are TRBV28 and TRBJ2-6, with a possible D match to TRBD2 (5 bases). The ends were cut back, 5 bases at V and 0 bases at J, with 8 bases in the middle. The CDR3 runs to 15 residues. Germline V gene lookup returns CDR1 MDHEN and CDR2 SYDVKM. The CDR3 region has the DNA TGTGCCAGCAGTATGAGCGGCTCTGGGGCCAACGTCCTGACTTTC. Translated: CASSMSGSGANVLTF.